A single T cell receptor (beta chain) is shown here with its context. Its antigen remains unidentified. The sample belongs to a study of cytomegalovirus exposure and HLA in healthy donors. There are 14 residues in the CDR3. V was cut by 8 bases and J by 2 bases, with 13 bases left in between. Germline V gene lookup returns CDR1 ENHRY and CDR2 SYGVKD. Vbeta (60) and Jbeta (13) primers were used in the PCR. Generated by immunoSEQ multiplex PCR, the TCRdb table keeps only in-frame clones and is missing some. The table has about 150,000 clones, approximately 68% seen once; the top ten hold approximately 4.3%. Whereas donors were nominally healthy upon sampling, unrecorded immune exposures were probable. Overall study findings and caveats: Common viral pathogens were later found to be apparently linked to several of the most significant clusters. The authors assumed roughly uniform sequencing depth across donors for presence/absence analyses.

The TCR comes from a man in his sixties in good health and CMV-seronegative. Input material: PBMCs. The rearrangement uses TRBV10-3 and TRBJ1-5; the D gene is possibly TRBD1 (5 bases). The CDR3 here is CAIGGGGGNQPQHF. The CDR3 region has the DNA TGTGCCATCGGTGGGGGAGGTGGCAATCAGCCCCAGCATTTT.